The subject of this entry is one TCR beta chain. The antigen this receptor binds is unknown. Base qualities are not provided; no much larger clone lies one nucleotide away. The immunoSEQ Assay, a bias-controlled multiplex PCR, was used to amplify TCRbeta CDR3 regions from genomic DNA. The published analysis was carried out like this. The number of nucleated cells in each sample was estimated by amplification of reference gene primers within the assay. To quantify the absolute abundance of each unique TCRbeta CDR3 rearrangement, sequence reads were collapsed and filtered. For each sample, productive Simpson clonality was calculated as the square root of Simpson's diversity index over productive rearrangements. The clones in this table, taken by TCRdb from immuneACCESS, are in-frame only. Not every clone is retained; where verified, under half of the shortfall comes from an unresolved V gene, and the cause of the rest is unknown. V, J and clone size reflect that table, while D and trimming were determined from the DNA. The sample table lists about 280,000 clones, about 85% of them with a count of one. 2.5% to 3% of the sample comes from the top ten.

Trimming costs V 2 bases and J 2 bases, and their ends lie 20 bases apart. The CDR3, from cysteine to phenylalanine, totals 17 residues. The CDR3 DNA has 51 bases and is translated from base 1. Reading the germline V gene gives CDR1 SGHDT and CDR2 YYEEEE. These data originate in a study of blood T cell repertoires in COVID-19 (dated by TCRdb to 2019 to 2021). Turning to the overall study: Collaborator samples came from the United States, Italy and Spain and covered acute and convalescent phases of COVID-19. The material from the prospective study consisted of cDNA or gDNA derived from T cells, B-cell-depleted T cells, or PBMCs. Where available, HLA class I and class II types were obtained from metadata supplied by the sample provider rather than from assay-based typing. A freely available public database, intended as a resource for researchers studying the immune response to SARS-CoV-2, is where the repertoires were released. The dataset comprised deeply sampled blood TCRbeta repertoires from subjects exposed to, actively infected with, or recovered from COVID-19. Samples were obtained from the ongoing ImmuneRACE study (first 160 participants) and from about 1,300 subjects provided by 6 global collaborators. The sample metadata nearly always contained a de-identified subject ID, COVID-19 status, age in years and sex.

In the prospective study, participants were about 18 to 100 years old, resided in approximately 22 geographic areas of the United States, and were enrolled through a virtual design. To assign participants to cohorts, the prospective study relied on clinical history that participants themselves reported in a screening survey and a study questionnaire. For ImmuneRACE Cohort 3, a participant was defined as recovered based on two consecutive negative NP/OP PCR tests, clearance by a healthcare professional, or resolution of symptoms. In the prospective study, whole blood, serum and a nasopharyngeal or oropharyngeal swab were collected from each participant by mobile phlebotomists. Participants in the prospective study had the option to provide additional blood draws and questionnaires over a roughly two-month period. Before DNA extraction, prospective study blood samples were shipped either frozen or at room temperature.

Broad study findings and their caveats: How much clinical and demographic metadata was included differed by source and by participant, and the metadata was provided uncurated.

The sequencing input was PBMCs or T cells enriched from blood (not recorded which). This receptor was taken from a woman aged 50 to 65 who had recovered from COVID-19. The chain is made from TRBV5-6 and TRBJ2-7; TRBD1 could be the D gene, as 6 bases match. The nucleotides read TGTGCCAGCAGCTTCCAGGGTGTCTACAGGGCCCCCTACGAGCAGTACTTC. Its protein reads: CASSFQGVYRAPYEQYF. The CDR3 plus the reference TRBV5-6 and TRBJ2-7 genes for the other parts give the full variable domain: DAGVTQSPTHLIKTRGQQVTLRCSPKSGHDTVSWYQQALGQGPQFIFQYYEEEERQRGNFPDRFSGHQFPNYSSELNVNALLLGDSALYLCASSFQGVYRAPYEQYFGPGTRLTVT.